This TCR beta chain stems from a study of blood T cell repertoires in COVID-19 (dated by TCRdb to the early 2020s). Context from the whole study: The collaborator samples originated in the United States, Italy and Spain and spanned the acute and convalescent phases of COVID-19. The prospective study material was composed of cDNA or gDNA derived from T cells, B-cell-depleted T cells, or PBMCs. Deeply sampled blood TCRbeta repertoires from subjects exposed to, actively infected with, or recovered from COVID-19 were included in the dataset. The repertoires were released in a freely available public database intended as a resource for research on the immune response to SARS-CoV-2. The samples were drawn from the first 160 participants of the ongoing ImmuneRACE study and from 1,254 subjects provided by 6 global collaborators. The sample metadata nearly always contained a de-identified subject ID, COVID-19 status, age in years and sex. Where HLA class I and class II types were available, the types were taken from metadata supplied by the sample provider, not from assay-based typing.

Another Seattle source contributed samples from volunteer blood donors who had recovered from COVID-19. Collaborating institutions collected whole blood in K2EDTA tubes following their own protocols. Collaborator samples were shipped for TCRbeta analysis as frozen whole blood, isolated PBMCs, or DNA extracted from either sample type. Relative to germline, V is missing 5 bases and J is missing 0 bases, with 8 bases of the junction outside any gene match. From the cysteine up to the phenylalanine, the CDR3 has a length of 16 residues. CDR3 DNA is the only sequence kept; it has 48 bases, read in frame from the first base. For CDR1 and CDR2, the germline V gene lists SGHVS and FNYEAQ. General conclusions and limits of the study: The quantity of clinical and demographic metadata differed by source and by participant and was supplied without curation.

About this clone: Its binding antigen is unknown. No qualities accompany the bases; no much larger clone lies one base away.

TCRbeta CDR3 regions were amplified from genomic DNA by means of the immunoSEQ Assay, a bias-controlled multiplex PCR. Turning to the authors' computational methods: The number of nucleated cells in each sample was estimated by amplification of reference gene primers within the assay. To quantify the absolute abundance of each unique TCRbeta CDR3 rearrangement, sequence reads were collapsed and filtered. For each sample, productive Simpson clonality was calculated by taking the square root of Simpson's diversity index across productive rearrangements. TCRdb holds this immuneACCESS table with in-frame rearrangements only. Some clones are missing; in checked studies, unresolved V genes explain under half, and the rest has no known cause. The DNA gave D and trimming, while V, J and clone size come from that table. The sample table lists hundreds of thousands of clones, roughly 86% of them with a count of one. Roughly 1.6% of the sample is taken by the ten largest.

The rearranged chain carries TRBV7-6 and TRBJ2-3, and 7 junction bases match TRBD1. The specimen was peripheral blood. This TCR came from an older woman who had recovered from COVID-19. The CDR3 region: CASSGGQEPSTDTQYF. The DNA sequence is as follows: TGTGCCAGCAGCGGAGGACAGGAACCTAGCACAGATACGCAGTATTTT.